Following are 27 T cell receptor beta chains from one sample sequenced in a study of blood T cell repertoires in COVID-19. TCRdb's table, derived via immunoSEQ multiplex PCR, lists solely in-frame clones and lacks some. In the table there are some 300,000 clones, 90% to 95% of which are singletons. Sequences were obtained from PBMCs or T cells enriched from blood (not recorded which). The source of these receptors is a woman in her twenties or thirties who had been exposed to COVID-19.

V and J are TRBV11-1 and TRBJ2-1; a weak D match, TRBD1 (6 bases). Per germline, CDR1 SGHAT and CDR2 FQDESV (reference sequence). With 2 bases removed from V and 15 bases from J, the gap between germline ends came to 14 bases. CDR3 size: 12 residues. The CDR3 region has the DNA TGTGCCAGCAGCTTATGGGCAGGGGCGTTGTTCTTC. Its translation: CASSLWAGALFF.

This sequence joins TRBV4-3 and TRBJ2-3, with TRBD2 matching over 9 bases. Germline CDR1 LGHNA, CDR2 YSLEER. This CDR3 has 18 amino acids. J was trimmed by 4 bases and V by 0 bases; bases with no gene match: 11. The CDR3 here is CASSQDRSGGSGPDTQYF. The CDR3 bases are TGCGCCAGCAGCCAAGATAGGAGCGGGGGGTCCGGGCCAGATACGCAGTATTTT.

The J gene is TRBJ1-2, the V gene TRBV27, with 8 bases fitting TRBD1. The CDR3 length is 12 residues. V dropped 5 bases and J dropped 12; count of bases not matched to a gene: 8. Germline CDR1 reads MNHEY; CDR2 reads SMNVEV (reference sequence). The CDR3 nucleotides read TGTGCCAGCAGTCCAGGGGGCTGGGTGAACACCTTC. This codes for CASSPGGWVNTF.

V gene TRBV4-2 combines with J gene TRBJ1-2, with D possibly being TRBD1 (5 bases). Germline assignment: CDR1 LGHNA and CDR2 YNFKEQ. This CDR3 is 15 amino acids long. V dropped 0 bases and J dropped 3 bases, with 11 bases sitting between them. CDR3 DNA sequence: TGTGCCAGCAGCCAAGATCCCACAGGAGACTATGGCTACACCTTC. Translating it yields CASSQDPTGDYGYTF.

V is TRBV3-1 (or the pseudogene TRBV3-2) and J is TRBJ2-3, with D unclear. The CDR3 extends over 16 amino acids. Per germline, CDR1 LGHDT and CDR2 YNNKEL (reference sequence). The V and J ends lost 4 bases and 1 base respectively, with 15 bases between them. The CDR3 here is CASSRPIGRGTDTQYF. CDR3 sequence (DNA): TGTGCCAGCAGCCGCCCAATCGGTCGGGGCACAGATACGCAGTATTTT.

The chain has TRBV30 and TRBJ2-5; possible D gene TRBD1, 5 bases. Germline CDR1 and CDR2: GTSNPN and SVGIG (reference sequence). V gave up 1 base and J gave up 0 bases, with 9 bases separating them. The CDR3 runs 14 residues. CDR3 region: CAWSDQGYQETQYF. The CDR3 nucleotides are TGTGCCTGGAGTGATCAGGGTTACCAAGAGACCCAGTACTTC.

The genes are TRBV7-2 and TRBJ2-3; 9 nucleotides line up with TRBD1. Germline CDR1 SGHTA, CDR2 FQGNSA. The CDR3 is made up of 14 amino acids. V was clipped by 3 bases and J by 3 bases; unmatched bases: 1. This CDR3 is CASSFGQGTDTQYF. The CDR3 nucleotides are TGTGCCAGCAGCTTCGGACAGGGGACAGATACGCAGTATTTT.

This clone was observed once. The J gene is TRBJ2-5, the V gene TRBV3-1 (or the pseudogene TRBV3-2); a weak D match, TRBD2 (6 bases). The germline gives CDR1 LGHDT, CDR2 YNNKEL (reference sequence). The CDR3 consists of 17 residues. The V gene lost 0 bases and the J gene lost 3 bases, with 17 bases spanning the gap. For the CDR3, the DNA is TGTGCCAGCAGCCAAGATGAGGTAGCGGAGATCGAAGAGACCCAGTACTTC. Its protein is CASSQDEVAEIEETQYF.

This clone was seen ten or more times. This chain joins TRBV4-1 and TRBJ2-7; 8 nucleotides agree with TRBD2. The CDR3 sequence is 15 residues long. The J segment lost 2 bases and the V segment lost 5 bases, leaving 8 bases of the junction unmatched. Germline loops: CDR1 MGHRA, CDR2 YSYEKL. CDR3 in DNA: TGCGCCAGCAGCTGGATAGGGACTAGAGCCTACGAGCAGTACTTC. It encodes CASSWIGTRAYEQYF.

The chain joins TRBV2 to TRBJ1-2, with D possibly TRBD1 on 6 matching bases. Per germline, CDR1 SNHLY and CDR2 FYNNEI. V was clipped by 4 bases and J by 4 bases, with 10 bases between them. There are 13 residues in the CDR3. The CDR3 DNA reads as TGTGCCAGCAGTGGACAGGAGGTCTATGGCTACACCTTC. Translated, it gives CASSGQEVYGYTF.

The genes are TRBV7-9 and TRBJ1-2; possibly TRBD1 for D (5 bases). Germline V gene lookup returns CDR1 SEHNR and CDR2 FQNEAQ (reference sequence). The CDR3 covers 13 residues. V was shortened by 5 bases and J by 8 bases, with 15 bases between the two germline ends. CDR3 nucleotides: TGTGCCAGCAGCCCCCAGACAGTCGGGGGCTACACCTTC. Protein: CASSPQTVGGYTF.

Only one count was recorded for this clone. V usage is TRBV5-5 and J usage is TRBJ2-7, with no clear D. The V and J ends lost 4 bases and 4 bases respectively, with 21 bases between them. The CDR3 is 16 residues long. Germline CDR1 SGHKS, CDR2 YYEKEE (reference sequence). CDR3 nucleotides: TGTGCCAGCAGCCCGAGTCCGCAGGTGGTACTTTACGAGCAGTACTTC. This encodes CASSPSPQVVLYEQYF.

The genes are TRBV3-1 (or the pseudogene TRBV3-2) and TRBJ1-4, with D possibly matching TRBD1 (6 bases). The CDR3 is 14 residues long. Trimming cost V 8 bases and J 4 bases, with 14 bases left between them. Germline V gene data show CDR1 as LGHDT and CDR2 as YNNKEL (reference sequence). The CDR3 spells CASSPGHRNEKLFF. DNA for the CDR3: TGTGCCAGCTCACCGGGACACCGTAATGAAAAACTGTTTTTT.

The V call is TRBV13, the J call TRBJ1-4; the D is unclear. V was pared by 10 bases and J by 4 bases, with 19 bases between. The CDR3 extends over 15 amino acids. Germline V lookup: CDR1 PRHDT, CDR2 FYEKMQ (reference sequence). The CDR3 protein is CATSRRGGGNEKLFF. CDR3 DNA: TGTGCCACCTCTCGACGGGGAGGAGGTAATGAAAAACTGTTTTTT. Drawing the rest from reference TRBV13 and TRBJ1-4, the complete variable domain is AAGVIQSPRHLIKEKRETATLKCYPIPRHDTVYWYQQGPGQDPQFLISFYEKMQSDKGSIPDRFSAQQFSDYHSELNMSSLELGDSALYFCATSRRGGGNEKLFFGSGTQLSVL.

Only one count was recorded for this clone. The chain couples TRBV4-1 to TRBJ1-2, with a tentative D call TRBD1 (5 bases). CDR3 size: 15 residues. Trimming left V 4 bases short and J 2 bases short, with 14 bases between. Germline lookup yields CDR1 MGHRA and CDR2 YSYEKL. The CDR3 is CASSPGQGFNYGYTF. The CDR3 nucleotides are TGCGCCAGCAGCCCCGGGCAGGGTTTCAACTATGGCTACACCTTC.

The V call is TRBV7-9, the J call TRBJ1-3, with 7 bases that match TRBD1. Losses at the gene ends were 5 bases for V and 5 bases for J; bases not matched to a gene: 12. CDR1 is SEHNR and CDR2 is FQNEAQ in the germline V gene (reference sequence). The CDR3 extends over 16 amino acids. As DNA, the CDR3 is TGTGCCAGCAGCCCCGAGGGACAGCTTATACGAAACACCATATATTTT. Its translation is CASSPEGQLIRNTIYF.

CDR3 nucleotides: TGCGCCAGCAGCCAACCATTAGCGGGGTGGAGCACAGATACGCAGTATTTT. It yields the protein CASSQPLAGWSTDTQYF. J is TRBJ2-3 and V is TRBV4-1; 8 positions match TRBD2. There are 17 residues in the CDR3. Germline CDR1 reads MGHRA; CDR2 reads YSYEKL. The V segment lost 2 bases and the J segment 0 bases; nucleotides outside the gene matches: 7.

J is TRBJ1-2 and V is TRBV7-2; D uncertain. V lost 7 bases, J lost 5 bases, and 17 bases lay in between. CDR1 is SGHTA, CDR2 FQGNSA, per germline. The CDR3 length is 14 residues. The CDR3 bases are TGTGCCAGCAAAGCTTTCGGGTCTCTTTATGGCTACACCTTC. Protein product: CASKAFGSLYGYTF.

This chain links TRBV5-4 with TRBJ2-7; 7 bases fit TRBD2. J gave up 6 bases and V 0 bases, and 12 bases lay outside the gene matches. The germline V gene encodes CDR1 SGHNT and CDR2 YYREEE (reference sequence). The length of the CDR3 is 16 residues. The CDR3 protein is CASSLAAGLVGIEQYF. The DNA of the CDR3 is TGTGCCAGCAGCTTGGCCGCCGGACTAGTGGGAATCGAGCAGTACTTC.

This clone was picked up one time. The chain combines TRBV5-1 with TRBJ1-1; possibly TRBD1 for D (5 bases). CDR3 size: 16 residues. The V gene lost 4 bases and the J gene lost 2 bases, with 18 bases spanning the gap. Germline CDR1 SGHRS, CDR2 YFSETQ. The DNA for the CDR3 is TGCGCCAGCAGCCCCTCGCCCAGGGCGGGAAACACTGAAGCTTTCTTT. This codes for CASSPSPRAGNTEAFF.

This sequence joins TRBV28 and TRBJ2-2; 8 positions agree with TRBD2. Germline V gene lookup returns CDR1 MDHEN and CDR2 SYDVKM. There are 15 residues in the CDR3. V lost 8 bases, J lost 3 bases, and 8 bases stayed unmatched. CDR3 region: CASHRGGQHTGELFF. CDR3 DNA: TGTGCCAGCCATCGGGGGGGCCAGCACACCGGGGAGCTGTTTTTT.

This chain uses TRBV4-1 with TRBJ2-1, with 12 bases identical to TRBD2. The junction had 10 bases not matched to a gene; V was cut back by 5 bases and J by 8 bases. Germline loops: CDR1 MGHRA, CDR2 YSYEKL. This CDR3 comprises 16 residues. The DNA for the CDR3 is TGCGCCAGCAGCTACCGACTAGCGGGAGTAGTCCATGAGCAGTTCTTC. This encodes CASSYRLAGVVHEQFF.

V gene TRBV6-5 combines with J gene TRBJ2-7, with TRBD1 identical over 9 bases. Trimming took 8 bases from V and 3 from J; bases not matched to a gene: 5. The CDR3 totals 13 residues. Germline V gene lookup returns CDR1 MNHEY and CDR2 SVGAGI. The CDR3 loop is CASVGDRVYEQYF. The DNA of the CDR3 is TGTGCCAGCGTAGGGGACAGGGTCTACGAGCAGTACTTC.

This rearrangement joins TRBV27 to TRBJ1-1; 8 nucleotides line up with TRBD1. This CDR3 is 12 amino acids long. The V gene end was trimmed by 8 bases and the J gene end by 10 bases; junction bases not matched to a gene: 9. Germline V gene lookup returns CDR1 MNHEY and CDR2 SMNVEV (reference sequence). The CDR3 here is CASAIQGAAAFF. The CDR3 DNA sequence: TGTGCCAGCGCTATCCAGGGGGCGGCAGCTTTCTTT.

This clone is a singleton in its sample. The chain joins TRBV5-1 to TRBJ2-1, with D perhaps TRBD2 (5 bases). CDR1 is SGHRS and CDR2 is YFSETQ in the germline V gene. The V and J ends lost 1 base and 2 bases respectively, with 13 bases between them. CDR3 size: 16 residues. For the CDR3, the DNA is TGCGCCAGCAGCTTGCTTACTAGGATAACCTACAATGAGCAGTTCTTC. This gives the protein CASSLLTRITYNEQFF.

This chain links TRBV6-6 with TRBJ1-3; D unclear. The V end was cut by 6 bases, the J end by 1 base, with 19 bases between. This CDR3 contains 17 residues. Germline lookup yields CDR1 MNHNY and CDR2 SVGAGI (reference sequence). CDR3 bases: TGTGCCAGCAGCCGATTCACCACAGCCTTGTCTGGAAACACCATATATTTT. This encodes CASSRFTTALSGNTIYF.

V and J are TRBV5-3 and TRBJ2-7; 13 bases are shared with TRBD2. TRBV5-3 falls under the ORF class, with uncertain function. The CDR3 extends over 18 amino acids. The V segment lost 4 bases and the J segment 3 bases; nucleotides outside the gene matches: 13. The CDR3 protein is CARSPGLAGEPKNYEQYF. The CDR3 DNA reads as TGTGCCAGAAGCCCTGGACTAGCGGGGGAGCCTAAAAACTACGAGCAGTACTTC.